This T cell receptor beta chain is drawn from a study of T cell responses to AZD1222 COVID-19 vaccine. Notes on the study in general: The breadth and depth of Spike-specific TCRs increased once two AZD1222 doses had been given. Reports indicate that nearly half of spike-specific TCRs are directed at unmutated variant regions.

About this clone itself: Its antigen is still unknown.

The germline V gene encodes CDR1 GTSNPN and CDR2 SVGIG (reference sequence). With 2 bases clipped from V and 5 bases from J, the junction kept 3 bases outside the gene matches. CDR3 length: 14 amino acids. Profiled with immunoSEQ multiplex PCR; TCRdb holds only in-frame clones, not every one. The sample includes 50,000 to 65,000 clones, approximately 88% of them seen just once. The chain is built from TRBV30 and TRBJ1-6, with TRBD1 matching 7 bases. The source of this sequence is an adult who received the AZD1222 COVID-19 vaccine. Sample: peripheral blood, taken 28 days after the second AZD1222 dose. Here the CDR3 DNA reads TGTGCCTGGAGTCCGGGACAGCATAATTCACCCCTCCACTTT. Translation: CAWSPGQHNSPLHF. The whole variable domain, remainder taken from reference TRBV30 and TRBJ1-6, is SQTIHQWPATLVQPVGSPLSLECTVEGTSNPNLYWYRQAAGRGLQLLFYSVGIGQISSEVPQNLSASRPQDRQFILSSKKLLLSDSGFYLCAWSPGQHNSPLHFGNGTRLTVT.